These 5 T cell receptor beta chains were all obtained from the same sample, sequenced in a study of T cells in Graves' hyperthyroidism and ophthalmopathy. What was amplified from RNA transcripts were TCR beta CDR3 regions. First-round RT-PCR targeting the TCR CDR3 was performed with the HTBI primer set. Each CDR3 protein gets one entry after TCRdb re-called the multiplex PCR reads with MiXCR. The sample includes under 450,000 distinct CDR3 sequences, 15% to 19% seen only once; the top ten take around 7.3%. The sequencing sample was made of blood. Every receptor here comes from a woman younger than 30 with Graves' hyperthyroidism.

There are many counts of this clonotype. The J gene is TRBJ1-5, the V gene TRBV27; possibly TRBD1 for D (5 bases). The CDR3 spans 15 residues. Germline V gene sequence: CDR1 MNHEY, CDR2 SMNVEV (reference sequence). V was clipped by 2 bases and J by 7 bases, with 15 bases between them. The CDR3 protein is CASSLGPQGSQPQHF. The CDR3 DNA sequence: TGTGCCAGCAGTTTAGGGCCTCAGGGTTCGCAGCCCCAGCATTTT.

In its sample, this clonotype was seen a few times. Just one base apart from a much larger clone, this may be a read error. A read error is likely, as this CDR3 ends without the conserved phenylalanine or tryptophan. The chain combines TRBV28 with TRBJ2-7; tentatively, D is TRBD1 (5 bases). Germline CDR1 and CDR2: MDHEN and SYDVKM. This CDR3 contains 15 residues. Trimming took off 3 bases at V and 2 bases at J, with 14 bases between the two ends. The CDR3 DNA is TGTGCCAGCAGTTTTGTCGGCCCAGGGCCCTACGAGCAGTACCTC. This gives the protein CASSFVGPGPYEQYL.

This clonotype was recorded at least ten times. The chain links TRBV27 to TRBJ2-5, with 9 bases identical to TRBD2. This CDR3 has 13 amino acids. With V trimmed by 6 bases and J by 5 bases, 4 bases remained unmatched. The germline gives CDR1 MNHEY, CDR2 SMNVEV (reference sequence). CDR3 DNA sequence: TGTGCCAGCAGGCTAGCGGGAAGTGAGACCCAGTACTTC. Protein product: CASRLAGSETQYF.

Turning to this clonotype: A read error may explain this, as a much larger clone is one base away. This chain joins TRBV7-3 and TRBJ2-1; 10 nucleotides align to TRBD2. This CDR3 has 14 residues. CDR1 SGHTA and CDR2 FQGTGA come from the germline V gene. The V and J ends lost 6 bases and 15 bases, in that order; junction bases with no gene match: 14. In DNA form, the CDR3 reads TGTGCCAGCAGACAAGGCGATAGCGGGGGGAAGGCGTTCTTC. It encodes CASRQGDSGGKAFF.

This chain joins TRBV18 and TRBJ1-2; tentatively, D is TRBD1 (5 bases). V lost 4 bases, J lost 5 bases, and 23 bases lay in between. Germline lookup yields CDR1 KGHSH and CDR2 LQKENI. This CDR3 region has 17 residues. CDR3 amino acids: CASSRDPSPYNPYGYTF. The CDR3 DNA follows: TGTGCCAGCTCACGGGACCCAAGCCCATATAACCCTTATGGCTACACCTTC.